Below, 14 T cell receptor beta chains from the same sample are listed, as sequenced in a study of blood T cells in healthy people across ages. Primers used in a second PCR of roughly 7 to 11 cycles were a sample-barcoded 5' primer and a J-beta primer mix. A single record per CDR3 protein comes from TCRdb applying MiXCR to the 5' RACE reads. The table includes roughly 830,000 distinct CDR3 sequences, around 68% detected once. The sequencing sample was made of blood. These receptors all stem from a man under 40 in good health.

In regard to this clonotype: A much larger clone differs from this one at a single base, so this may be a read error. The gene calls are TRBV3-1 and TRBJ2-3, with D unclear. Germline-derived CDR1 and CDR2 are LGHDT and YNNKEL (reference sequence). The CDR3 spans 15 residues. Between the trimmed V and J ends, which lost 4 bases and 2 bases, there was a span of 13 bases. CDR3 coding DNA: TGTGCCAGCAGCCTCCAAGCCCTCAACACAGATACGCAGTATTTT. Amino acids: CASSLQALNTDTQYF.

The V and J genes are TRBV5-1 and TRBJ2-7, with D perhaps assigned TRBD1 or TRBD2 (6 bases each). The V gene lost 3 bases and the J gene lost 6 bases, with 16 bases spanning the gap. This CDR3 comprises 14 residues. In germline, CDR1 is SGHRS, CDR2 YFSETQ. CDR3 bases: TGCGCCAGCAGCTCCGGACAGTCAGCGGGCGAGCAGTACTTC. Translated, it gives CASSSGQSAGEQYF. Variable domain in full (rest from reference TRBV5-1 and TRBJ2-7): KAGVTQTPRYLIKTRGQQVTLSCSPISGHRSVSWYQQTPGQGLQFLFEYFSETQRNKGNFPGRFSGRQFSNSRSEMNVSTLELGDSALYLCASSSGQSAGEQYFGPGTRLTVT.

This chain uses TRBV30 with TRBJ2-4; D may be TRBD1 (5 bases). Trimming stripped 1 base from V and 12 bases from J, with 10 bases between. This CDR3 is 11 amino acids long. Germline V CDR1 and CDR2: GTSNPN, SVGIG (reference sequence). CDR3 residues: CAWSGRGDQYF. The CDR3 nucleotides read TGTGCCTGGAGTGGTAGGGGTGATCAGTACTTC.

This chain uses TRBV5-1 with TRBJ2-4; 9 bases are a match to TRBD1. The closer fit of TRBJ2-7 to the DNA end suggests the J call may be wrong. CDR1 and CDR2 from the germline V gene are SGHRS and YFSETQ. This CDR3 has 15 residues. The CDR3 region is CASSDVTGGAYEQYF. The CDR3 DNA is TGCGCCAGCAGCGATGTTACAGGGGGCGCTTACGAGCAGTACTTC.

The rearrangement links TRBV9 to TRBJ2-1; 7 bases match TRBD2. This CDR3 is built from 16 residues. V dropped 0 bases and J dropped 0; count of bases not matched to a gene: 3. Germline CDR1 is SGDLS and CDR2 is YYNGEE. Written as DNA, the CDR3 is TGTGCCAGCAGCGTAGGGGGGGGTCGCTCCTACAATGAGCAGTTCTTC. It yields the protein CASSVGGGRSYNEQFF.

This chain links TRBV7-2 with TRBJ1-2; unclear D gene. The CDR3 is made up of 15 amino acids. The germline V and J ends were trimmed by 7 bases and 2 bases, with 17 bases remaining between them. Germline V gene lookup returns CDR1 SGHTA and CDR2 FQGNSA. CDR3 bases: TGTGCCAGCACTCCCCTTTGGGATCCGAACTATGGCTACACCTTC. It is translated as CASTPLWDPNYGYTF. Variable domain in full (rest from reference TRBV7-2 and TRBJ1-2): GAGVSQSPSNKVTEKGKDVELRCDPISGHTALYWYRQSLGQGLEFLIYFQGNSAPDKSGLPSDRFSAERTGGSVSTLTIQRTQQEDSAVYLCASTPLWDPNYGYTFGSGTRLTVV.

V gene TRBV7-8 combines with J gene TRBJ1-5, with TRBD1 identical over 8 bases. Per the germline V gene, CDR1 is SGHVS and CDR2 is FQNEAQ. The CDR3 covers 17 residues. J was trimmed by 2 bases and V by 0 bases; bases with no gene match: 6. CDR3 in DNA: TGTGCCAGCAGCTTAGCGGGCAGGGGGCACGGCAATCAGCCCCAGCATTTT. This encodes CASSLAGRGHGNQPQHF.

This clonotype occurred a few times. This chain links TRBV25-1 with TRBJ2-4; unclear D gene. The J call may not be correct, given that the DNA end is closer to TRBJ2-7. Germline V gene data show CDR1 as MGHDK and CDR2 as SYGVNS. This CDR3 region has 15 residues. CDR3 bases: TGTGCCAGCAGTGACAGCCTCGAATCACCCTACGAGCAGTACTTC. Its translation is CASSDSLESPYEQYF.

The V and J genes are TRBV6-2 or TRBV6-3 and TRBJ2-5; D not resolved. The CDR3 sequence is 11 residues long. The germline CDR1 and CDR2 sequences are MNHEY and SVGEGT. V was cut by 7 bases and J by 2 bases, with 5 bases left in between. The CDR3 coding sequence is TGTGCCAGCAAAAAACAAGAGACCCAGTACTTC. It specifies CASKKQETQYF.

The chain combines TRBV28 with TRBJ2-7; tentatively, D is TRBD1 (5 bases). The J call could be wrong; TRBJ2-4 is a better fit for the DNA end. Germline CDR1 MDHEN, CDR2 SYDVKM. CDR3 length: 13 residues. CDR3 sequence reads: CASSLLGVDIQYF. Here the CDR3 DNA reads TGTGCCAGCAGTTTATTAGGGGTGGACATTCAGTACTTC.

V usage is TRBV3-1 and J usage is TRBJ1-5; D gene ambiguous. Germline CDR1 reads LGHDT; CDR2 reads YNNKEL (reference sequence). Trimming stripped 0 bases from V and 3 bases from J, with 9 bases between. This CDR3 spans 15 amino acids. The CDR3 here is CASSQDTSFNQPQHF. DNA for the CDR3: TGTGCCAGCAGCCAAGATACATCCTTCAATCAGCCCCAGCATTTT.

CDR3 in amino acids: CSVRRGQGYEKLFF. CDR3 nucleotides: TGCAGCGTCCGAAGAGGACAGGGTTATGAAAAACTGTTTTTT. The chain has TRBV29-1 and TRBJ1-4; 8 bases map to TRBD1. This CDR3 contains 14 residues. Germline-derived CDR1 and CDR2 are SQVTM and ANQGSEA. The junction had 9 bases not matched to a gene; V was cut back by 6 bases and J by 6 bases. Full variable domain (rest looked up from reference TRBV29-1 and TRBJ1-4): SAVISQKPSRDICQRGTSLTIQCQVDSQVTMMFWYRQQPGQSLTLIATANQGSEATYESGFVIDKFPISRPNLTFSTLTVSNMSPEDSSIYLCSVRRGQGYEKLFFGSGTQLSVL.

The rearrangement joins TRBV6-5 to TRBJ1-5; TRBD1 matches 7 bases. Germline CDR1 MNHEY, CDR2 SVGAGI. The CDR3 covers 16 residues. J was trimmed by 3 bases and V by 5 bases; bases with no gene match: 10. The DNA for the CDR3 is TGTGCCAGCAGTCCCCTCAGAACAGGGGTCAATCAGCCCCAGCATTTT. This gives the protein CASSPLRTGVNQPQHF.

For this clonotype: Sequence at one end of the junction differs from germline and may be a read error. The rearrangement joins TRBV15 to TRBJ1-2, with 8 nucleotides matching TRBD1. The germline V gene encodes CDR1 LNHNV and CDR2 YYDKDF (reference sequence). The CDR3 is made up of 15 amino acids. The CDR3 loop is CATSRGNRGYRGYTF. CDR3 coding DNA: TGCGCCACCAGCAGAGGCAACAGGGGGTATCGCGGCTACACCTTC.